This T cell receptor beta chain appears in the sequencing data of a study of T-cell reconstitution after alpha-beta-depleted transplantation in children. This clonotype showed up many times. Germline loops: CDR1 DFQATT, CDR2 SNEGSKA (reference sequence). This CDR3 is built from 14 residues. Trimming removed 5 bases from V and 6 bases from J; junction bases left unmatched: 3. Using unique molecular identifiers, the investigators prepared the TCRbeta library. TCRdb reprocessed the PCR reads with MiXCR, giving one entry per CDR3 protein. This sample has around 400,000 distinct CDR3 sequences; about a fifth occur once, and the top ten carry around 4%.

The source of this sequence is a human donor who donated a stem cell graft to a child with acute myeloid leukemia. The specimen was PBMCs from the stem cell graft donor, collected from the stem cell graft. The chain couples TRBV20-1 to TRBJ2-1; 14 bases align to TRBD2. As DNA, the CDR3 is TGCAGTGCTCTTGGGACTAGCGGGAGCAATGAGCAGTTCTTC. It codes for CSALGTSGSNEQFF.